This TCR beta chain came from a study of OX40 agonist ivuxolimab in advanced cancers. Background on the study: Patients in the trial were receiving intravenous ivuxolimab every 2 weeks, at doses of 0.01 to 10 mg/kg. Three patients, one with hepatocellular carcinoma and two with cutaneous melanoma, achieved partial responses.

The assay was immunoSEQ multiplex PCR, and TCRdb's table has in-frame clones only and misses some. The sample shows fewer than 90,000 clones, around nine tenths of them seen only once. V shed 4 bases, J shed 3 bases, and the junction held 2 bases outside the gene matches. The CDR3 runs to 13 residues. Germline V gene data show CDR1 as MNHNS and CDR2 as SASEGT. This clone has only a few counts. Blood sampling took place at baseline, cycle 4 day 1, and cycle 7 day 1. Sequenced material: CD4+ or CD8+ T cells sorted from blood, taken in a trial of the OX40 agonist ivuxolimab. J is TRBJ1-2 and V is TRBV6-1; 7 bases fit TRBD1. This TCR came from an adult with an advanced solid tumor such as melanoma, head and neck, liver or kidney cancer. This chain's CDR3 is CASSAGTDYGYTF. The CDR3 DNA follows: TGTGCCAGCAGTGCCGGGACAGACTATGGCTACACCTTC.